The T cell receptor (beta chain) under discussion was sequenced for a study of OX40 agonist ivuxolimab in advanced cancers. About the study: Patients in the trial were receiving intravenous ivuxolimab every 2 weeks, at doses of 0.01 to 10 mg/kg. Participants, around 80% male, averaged roughly 59 years of age, ranging from roughly 23 to 90.

Study results and limitations: Mean expanded clone counts were higher in CD8+ than CD4+ T cells.

V lost 5 bases, J lost 3 bases, and 9 bases lay in between. Germline V CDR1 and CDR2: SGHTA, FQGNSA. This CDR3 comprises 13 residues. Only in-frame clones appear in the TCRdb table, and some are missing; sequencing was by immunoSEQ multiplex PCR. The table includes some 67,000 clones, 75% to 90% detected once. Worth noting for this clone: What it binds is not known.

The TCR sequence derives from an adult with an advanced solid tumor such as melanoma, head and neck, liver or kidney cancer. The source material was CD4+ or CD8+ T cells sorted from blood, sampled in a trial of the OX40 agonist ivuxolimab. The chain is built from TRBV7-2 and TRBJ2-3; D is perhaps TRBD1 (5 bases). CDR3 DNA sequence: TGTGCCAGCAGCGCCAGGGTTACAGATACGCAGTATTTT. It translates to CASSARVTDTQYF.